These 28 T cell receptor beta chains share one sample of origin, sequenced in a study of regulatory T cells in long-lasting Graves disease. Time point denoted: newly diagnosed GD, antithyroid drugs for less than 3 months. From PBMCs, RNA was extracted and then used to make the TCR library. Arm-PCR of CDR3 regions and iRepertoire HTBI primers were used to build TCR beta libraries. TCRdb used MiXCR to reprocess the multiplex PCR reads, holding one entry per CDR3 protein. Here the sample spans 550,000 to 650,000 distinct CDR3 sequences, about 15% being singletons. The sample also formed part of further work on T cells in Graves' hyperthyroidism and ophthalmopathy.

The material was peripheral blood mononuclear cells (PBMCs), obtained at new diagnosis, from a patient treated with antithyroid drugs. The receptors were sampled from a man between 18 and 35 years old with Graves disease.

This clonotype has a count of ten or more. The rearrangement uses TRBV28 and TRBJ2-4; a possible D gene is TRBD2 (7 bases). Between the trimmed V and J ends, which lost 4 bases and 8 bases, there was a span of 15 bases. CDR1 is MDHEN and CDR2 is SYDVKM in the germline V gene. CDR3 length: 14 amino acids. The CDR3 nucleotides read TGTGCCAGCAGTTGGGGGAGGGGGACGGACATTCAGTACTTC. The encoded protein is CASSWGRGTDIQYF.

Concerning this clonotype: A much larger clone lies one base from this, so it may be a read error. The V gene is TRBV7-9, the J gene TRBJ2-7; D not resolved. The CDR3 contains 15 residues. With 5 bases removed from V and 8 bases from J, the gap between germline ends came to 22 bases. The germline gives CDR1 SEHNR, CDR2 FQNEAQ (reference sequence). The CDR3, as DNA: TGTGCCAGCAGCCCACGCCGAGGACGGGCGTACAAGCAGTACTTC. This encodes CASSPRRGRAYKQYF. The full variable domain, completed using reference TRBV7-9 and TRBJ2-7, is DTGVSQNPRHKITKRGQNVTFRCDPISEHNRLYWYRQTLGQGPEFLTYFQNEAQLEKSRLLSDRFSAERPKGSFSTLEIQRTEQGDSAMYLCASSPRRGRAYKQYFGPGTRLTVT.

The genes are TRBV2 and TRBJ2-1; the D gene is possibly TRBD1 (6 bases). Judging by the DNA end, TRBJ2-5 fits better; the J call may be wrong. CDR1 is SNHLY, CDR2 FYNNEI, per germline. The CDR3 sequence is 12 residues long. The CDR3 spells CASQGQQETQYF. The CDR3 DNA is TGTGCCAGCCAAGGACAGCAAGAGACCCAGTACTTC.

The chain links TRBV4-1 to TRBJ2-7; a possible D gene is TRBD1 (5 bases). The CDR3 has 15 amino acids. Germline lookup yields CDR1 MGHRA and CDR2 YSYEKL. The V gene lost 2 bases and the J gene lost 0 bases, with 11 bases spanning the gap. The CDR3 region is CASSQSTELSYEQYF. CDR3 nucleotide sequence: TGCGCCAGCAGCCAATCGACAGAGCTCTCCTACGAGCAGTACTTC.

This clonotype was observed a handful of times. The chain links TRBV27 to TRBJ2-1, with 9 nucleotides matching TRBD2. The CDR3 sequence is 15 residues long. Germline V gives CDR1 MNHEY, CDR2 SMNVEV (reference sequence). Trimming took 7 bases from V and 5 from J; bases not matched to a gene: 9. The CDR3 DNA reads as TGTGCCAGCACCCCGGGACTAGCCCGCCACAATGAGCAGTTCTTC. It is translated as CASTPGLARHNEQFF.

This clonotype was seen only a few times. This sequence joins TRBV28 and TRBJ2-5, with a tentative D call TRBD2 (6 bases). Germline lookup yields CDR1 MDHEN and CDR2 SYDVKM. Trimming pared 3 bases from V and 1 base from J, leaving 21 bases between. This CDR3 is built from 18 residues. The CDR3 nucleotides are TGTGCCAGCAGTTTGGGGTTAGCGGCAACTAGTATCCAAGAGACCCAGTACTTC. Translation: CASSLGLAATSIQETQYF.

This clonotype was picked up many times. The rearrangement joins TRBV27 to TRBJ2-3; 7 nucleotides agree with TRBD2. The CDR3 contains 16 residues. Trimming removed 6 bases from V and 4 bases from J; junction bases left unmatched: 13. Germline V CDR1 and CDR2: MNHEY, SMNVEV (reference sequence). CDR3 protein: CASSPLVSLAADTQYF. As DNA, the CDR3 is TGTGCCAGCAGCCCGCTAGTTTCCCTAGCGGCAGATACGCAGTATTTT.

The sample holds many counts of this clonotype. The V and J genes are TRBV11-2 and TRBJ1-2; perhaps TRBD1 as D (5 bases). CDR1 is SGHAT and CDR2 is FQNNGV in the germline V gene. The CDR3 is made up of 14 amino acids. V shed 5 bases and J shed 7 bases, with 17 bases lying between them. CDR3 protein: CASSPGPSTFGYTF. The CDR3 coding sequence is TGTGCCAGCAGCCCGGGACCCTCAACATTTGGCTACACCTTC.

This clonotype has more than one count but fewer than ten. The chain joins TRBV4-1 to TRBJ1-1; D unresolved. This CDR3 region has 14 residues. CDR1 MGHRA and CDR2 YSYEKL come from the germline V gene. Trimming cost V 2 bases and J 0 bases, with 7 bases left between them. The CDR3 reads CASSQYALNTEAFF. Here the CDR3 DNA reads TGCGCCAGCAGCCAATACGCATTGAACACTGAAGCTTTCTTT.

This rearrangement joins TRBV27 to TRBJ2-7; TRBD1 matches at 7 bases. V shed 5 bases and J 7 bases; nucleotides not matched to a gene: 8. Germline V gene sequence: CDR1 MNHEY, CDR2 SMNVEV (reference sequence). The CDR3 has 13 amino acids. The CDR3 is CASSDRDPLEQYF. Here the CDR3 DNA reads TGTGCCAGCAGTGACAGGGACCCCCTTGAGCAGTACTTC.

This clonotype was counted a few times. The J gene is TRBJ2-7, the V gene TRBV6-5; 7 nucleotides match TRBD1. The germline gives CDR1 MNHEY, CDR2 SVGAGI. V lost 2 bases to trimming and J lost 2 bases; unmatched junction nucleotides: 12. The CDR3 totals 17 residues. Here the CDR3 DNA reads TGTGCCAGCAGTTACGGCCGTCGACAGGGATGGGCCTACGAGCAGTACTTC. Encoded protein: CASSYGRRQGWAYEQYF.

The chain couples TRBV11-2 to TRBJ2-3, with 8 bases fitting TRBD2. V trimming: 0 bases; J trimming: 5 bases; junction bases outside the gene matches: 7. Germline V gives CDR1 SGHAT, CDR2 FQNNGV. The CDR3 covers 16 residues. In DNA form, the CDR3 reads TGTGCCAGCAGCTTAGATCCGGGACTAGGCGAAGATACGCAGTATTTT. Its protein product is CASSLDPGLGEDTQYF.

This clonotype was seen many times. CDR3 loop: CASSEGVPYTEAFF. The DNA of the CDR3 is TGTGCCAGCAGTGAAGGGGTCCCCTACACTGAAGCTTTCTTT. V usage is TRBV6-2 or TRBV6-3 and J usage is TRBJ1-1; a possible D gene is TRBD1 (5 bases). V was clipped by 5 bases and J by 3 bases, with 13 bases between them. Germline assignment: CDR1 MNHEY and CDR2 SVGEGT. There are 14 residues in the CDR3.

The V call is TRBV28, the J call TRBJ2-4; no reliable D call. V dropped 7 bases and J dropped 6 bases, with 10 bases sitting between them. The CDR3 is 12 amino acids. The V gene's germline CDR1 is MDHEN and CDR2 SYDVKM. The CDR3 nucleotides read TGTGCCAGCATCTCTAACGGAAACATTCAGTACTTC. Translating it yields CASISNGNIQYF.

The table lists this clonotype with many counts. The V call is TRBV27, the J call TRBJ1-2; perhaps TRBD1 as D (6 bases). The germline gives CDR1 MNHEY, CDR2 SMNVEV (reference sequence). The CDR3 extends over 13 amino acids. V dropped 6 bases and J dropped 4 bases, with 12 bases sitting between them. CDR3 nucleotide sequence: TGTGCCAGCAGCTTGGGGGCAGCCTATGGCTACACCTTC. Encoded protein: CASSLGAAYGYTF.

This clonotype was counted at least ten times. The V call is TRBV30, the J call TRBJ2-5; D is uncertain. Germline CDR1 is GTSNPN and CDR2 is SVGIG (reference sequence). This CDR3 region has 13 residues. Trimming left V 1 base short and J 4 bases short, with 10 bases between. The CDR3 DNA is TGTGCCTGGAGTGACGGTGTATCAGAGACCCAGTACTTC. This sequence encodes CAWSDGVSETQYF.

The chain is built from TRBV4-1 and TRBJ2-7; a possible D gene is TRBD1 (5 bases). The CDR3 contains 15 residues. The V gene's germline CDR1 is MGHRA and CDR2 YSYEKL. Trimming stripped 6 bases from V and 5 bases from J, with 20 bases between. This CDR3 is CASRRMYRQSHEQYF. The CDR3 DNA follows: TGCGCCAGCAGGCGAATGTATCGACAGTCCCACGAGCAGTACTTC.

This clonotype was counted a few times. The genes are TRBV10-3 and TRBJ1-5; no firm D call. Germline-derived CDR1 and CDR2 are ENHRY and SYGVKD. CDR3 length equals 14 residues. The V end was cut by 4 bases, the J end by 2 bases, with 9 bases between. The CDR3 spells CAISGGNGNQPQHF. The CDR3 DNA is TGTGCCATCAGTGGCGGGAATGGCAATCAGCCCCAGCATTTT.

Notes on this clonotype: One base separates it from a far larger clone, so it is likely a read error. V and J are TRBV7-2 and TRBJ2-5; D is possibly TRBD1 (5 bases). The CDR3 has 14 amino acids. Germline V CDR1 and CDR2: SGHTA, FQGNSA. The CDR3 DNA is TGTGCCTGGAGTGTTAAGGGGAACCAAGAGGCCCAGTACTTC. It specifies CAWSVKGNQEAQYF.

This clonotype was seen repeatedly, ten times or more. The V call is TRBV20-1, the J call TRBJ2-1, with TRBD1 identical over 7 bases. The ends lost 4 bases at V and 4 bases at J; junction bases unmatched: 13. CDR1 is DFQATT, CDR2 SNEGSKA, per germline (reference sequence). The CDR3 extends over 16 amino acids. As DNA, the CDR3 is TGCAGTGCTAACCCGGTAGACGGACAGGAGTACAATGAGCAGTTCTTC. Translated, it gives CSANPVDGQEYNEQFF.

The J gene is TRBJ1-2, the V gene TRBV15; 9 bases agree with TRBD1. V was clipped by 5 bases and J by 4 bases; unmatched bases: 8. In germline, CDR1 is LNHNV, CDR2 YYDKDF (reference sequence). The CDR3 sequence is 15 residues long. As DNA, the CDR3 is TGTGCCACCAGCCGGGACGCGGGACAGGGCTATGGCTACACCTTC. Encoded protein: CATSRDAGQGYGYTF.

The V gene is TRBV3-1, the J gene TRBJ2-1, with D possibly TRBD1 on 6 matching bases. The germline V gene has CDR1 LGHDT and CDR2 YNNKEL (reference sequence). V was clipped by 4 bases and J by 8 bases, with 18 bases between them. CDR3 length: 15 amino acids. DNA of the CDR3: TGTGCCAGCAGCCCGGTAAACAGGGAATGGGATGAGCAGTTCTTC. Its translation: CASSPVNREWDEQFF.

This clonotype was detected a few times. The DNA for the CDR3 is TGTGCCAGCAGTGAAGGACAGCCCAATGAGCAGTTCTTC. Residues: CASSEGQPNEQFF. This sequence joins TRBV6-1 and TRBJ2-1, with D perhaps TRBD1 (5 bases). V was cut by 1 base and J by 6 bases, with 7 bases left in between. CDR1 is MNHNS, CDR2 SASEGT, per germline. This CDR3 is built from 13 residues.

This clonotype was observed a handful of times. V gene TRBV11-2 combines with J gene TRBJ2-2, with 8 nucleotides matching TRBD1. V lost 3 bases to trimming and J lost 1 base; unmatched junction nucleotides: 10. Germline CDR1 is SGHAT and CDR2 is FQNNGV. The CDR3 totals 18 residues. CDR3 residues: CASSLRGQVMMNTGELFF. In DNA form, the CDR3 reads TGTGCCAGCAGCTTGAGGGGACAGGTTATGATGAACACCGGGGAGCTGTTTTTT.

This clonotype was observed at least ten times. CDR3 sequence reads: CASSRGQGYGYTF. In DNA form, the CDR3 reads TGTGCCAGCAGTCGGGGACAGGGCTATGGCTACACCTTC. The rearrangement uses TRBV28 and TRBJ1-2; 9 bases line up with TRBD1. The CDR3 is made up of 13 amino acids. Germline V gene data show CDR1 as MDHEN and CDR2 as SYDVKM. After removal of 5 bases from V and 4 bases from J, the junction contained 2 bases not matched to a gene.

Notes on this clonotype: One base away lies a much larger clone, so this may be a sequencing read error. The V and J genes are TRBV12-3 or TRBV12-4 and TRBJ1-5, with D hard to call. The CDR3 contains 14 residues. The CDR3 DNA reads TGTGCCAGCAGTTTATCCGTAGGGCATCAGCCCCAGCGTTTT. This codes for CASSLSVGHQPQRF.

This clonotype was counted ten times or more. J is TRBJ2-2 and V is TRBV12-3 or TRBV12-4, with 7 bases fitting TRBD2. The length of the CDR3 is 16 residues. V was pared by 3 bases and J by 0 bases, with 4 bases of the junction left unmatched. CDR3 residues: CASSFLAGANTGELFF. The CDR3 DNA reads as TGTGCCAGCAGTTTTTTGGCGGGGGCGAACACCGGGGAGCTGTTTTTT.

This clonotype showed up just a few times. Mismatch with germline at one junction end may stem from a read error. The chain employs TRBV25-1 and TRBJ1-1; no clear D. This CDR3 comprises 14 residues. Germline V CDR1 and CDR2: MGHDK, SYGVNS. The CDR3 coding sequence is TGTGCCAGCAGTGAATATCAGGAGGGCACTGGAGCTTTCTTT. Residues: CASSEYQEGTGAFF.